What follows are 20 T cell receptor beta chains derived from one specimen sequenced in a study of T-cell memory formation after mild COVID-19. MiXCR was run by TCRdb on the 5' RACE reads, yielding one entry per CDR3 protein. The data hold approximately 300,000 distinct CDR3 sequences, with just under 20% observed a single time. The sequenced material came from PBMCs or a T cell subset sorted from them (not recorded which). The receptors here all came from a man younger than 30 who had mild COVID-19 (a few samples of this study predate the infection). Cell type and time point are not known.

The CDR3 sequence is CATSGGTAGANVLTF. In DNA, the CDR3 is TGTGCCACCAGCGGCGGGACAGCTGGGGCCAACGTCCTGACTTTC. The J gene is TRBJ2-6, the V gene TRBV15; perhaps TRBD1 as D (7 bases). Germline V CDR1 and CDR2: LNHNV, YYDKDF (reference sequence). With 5 bases removed from V and 2 bases from J, the gap between germline ends came to 10 bases. CDR3 length: 15 residues.

This clonotype was recorded a few times. The chain uses TRBV7-8 and TRBJ2-3; no definite D call. The CDR3 has 14 residues. With 0 bases removed from V and 4 bases from J, the gap between germline ends came to 8 bases. The V gene's germline CDR1 is SGHVS and CDR2 FQNEAQ. CDR3 nucleotides: TGTGCCAGCAGCTTAGCGACGACCCCAGATACGCAGTATTTT. It translates to CASSLATTPDTQYF.

This clonotype came up a few times. The chain has TRBV4-3 and TRBJ1-4; D is unresolved. The CDR3 extends over 14 amino acids. Germline CDR1 is LGHNA and CDR2 is YSLEER. V was trimmed by 0 bases and J by 8 bases, leaving 10 bases between them. CDR3 coding DNA: TGCGCCAGCAGCCAAGATTTCATAGGGGAAAAACTGTTTTTT. As protein: CASSQDFIGEKLFF.

At least ten counts were recorded for this clonotype. The rearrangement uses TRBV12-3 or TRBV12-4 and TRBJ1-3; D gene unclear. The CDR3 is made up of 12 amino acids. Trimming removed 6 bases at V and 2 bases at J, with 5 bases between. Here the CDR3 reads CASSSTGNTIYF. Written as DNA, the CDR3 is TGTGCCAGCAGCTCCACTGGAAACACCATATATTTT.

This clonotype was seen only a few times. The V and J genes are TRBV11-2 and TRBJ1-1; D call uncertain. The germline V and J ends were trimmed by 6 bases and 4 bases, with 15 bases remaining between them. The CDR3 loop spans 14 amino acids. Germline loops: CDR1 SGHAT, CDR2 FQNNGV. For the CDR3, the DNA is TGTGCCAGCAGTTGGACGACCTCGGGCACTGAAGCTTTCTTT. Translation: CASSWTTSGTEAFF.

The chain joins TRBV7-9 to TRBJ2-7; unclear D gene. The germline CDR1 and CDR2 sequences are SEHNR and FQNEAQ (reference sequence). Trimming removed 1 base at V and 2 bases at J, with 6 bases between. This CDR3 spans 13 amino acids. The CDR3 here is CASSLGSAYEQYF. In nucleotides, the CDR3 is TGTGCCAGCAGCTTAGGTTCGGCCTACGAGCAGTACTTC.

This clonotype came up a few times. The chain couples TRBV7-9 to TRBJ2-2; TRBD1 matches at 8 bases. Germline assignment: CDR1 SEHNR and CDR2 FQNEAQ (reference sequence). The junction had 6 bases not matched to a gene; V was cut back by 4 bases and J by 5 bases. This CDR3 is 15 amino acids long. The CDR3 spells CASSYGQGRTGELFF. CDR3 coding DNA: TGTGCCAGCAGCTATGGACAGGGTCGGACCGGGGAGCTGTTTTTT.

This clonotype was counted between two and nine times. The chain employs TRBV20-1 and TRBJ2-3, with 11 bases fitting TRBD2. This CDR3 region has 15 residues. After removal of 6 bases from V and 2 bases from J, the junction contained 7 bases not matched to a gene. Germline V lookup: CDR1 DFQATT, CDR2 SNEGSKA (reference sequence). The CDR3 here is CSANLAGGFTDTQYF. CDR3 bases: TGCAGTGCCAACCTAGCGGGGGGCTTCACAGATACGCAGTATTTT.

This clonotype was seen more than once but under ten times. The chain uses TRBV7-8 and TRBJ1-1; D may be TRBD1 (5 bases). The germline V gene encodes CDR1 SGHVS and CDR2 FQNEAQ. The CDR3 runs 15 residues. V lost 2 bases, J lost 1 base, and 11 bases lay in between. The CDR3 bases are TGTGCCAGCAGCTTAACCTGGGACCCGAACACTGAAGCTTTCTTT. Protein sequence: CASSLTWDPNTEAFF.

This clonotype was counted at least ten times. The chain has TRBV6-5 and TRBJ2-3; maybe TRBD1 (5 bases). The CDR3 has 15 residues. V was shortened by 2 bases and J by 0 bases, with 9 bases between the two germline ends. Germline V gene lookup returns CDR1 MNHEY and CDR2 SVGAGI. DNA for the CDR3: TGTGCCAGCAGTTACCGAACAGGTAGCACAGATACGCAGTATTTT. Protein sequence: CASSYRTGSTDTQYF.

This clonotype was observed a few times. The chain uses TRBV5-1 and TRBJ2-3, with 11 nucleotides matching TRBD1. The CDR3 extends over 16 amino acids. The V and J ends lost 4 bases and 8 bases, in that order; junction bases with no gene match: 12. The germline V gene encodes CDR1 SGHRS and CDR2 YFSETQ. DNA for the CDR3: TGCGCCAGCAGCCAAGGACAGGGGGCCGTAGATGTTACGCAGTATTTT. It encodes CASSQGQGAVDVTQYF.

This clonotype has just a few counts. The chain combines TRBV12-5 with TRBJ1-2; weak D call: TRBD1 (5 bases). V shed 0 bases and J shed 6 bases, with 11 bases lying between them. This CDR3 has 14 residues. The germline V gene has CDR1 LGHNT and CDR2 FRNRAP. The CDR3 DNA follows: TGTGCTAGTGGTTTGGTACTCAGGGTCGATGGCTACACCTTC. This translates into CASGLVLRVDGYTF.

This sequence joins TRBV9 and TRBJ1-1; perhaps TRBD1 as D (6 bases). The CDR3 sequence is 14 residues long. Looked up from germline, CDR1 is SGDLS and CDR2 is YYNGEE. Trimming left V 4 bases short and J 7 bases short, with 17 bases between. The CDR3 here is CASSSREGGDEAFF. In nucleotides, the CDR3 is TGTGCCAGCAGCTCCCGAGAAGGGGGGGATGAAGCTTTCTTT.

The table lists this clonotype with a few counts. The chain is built from TRBV7-9 and TRBJ2-7, with D perhaps matching TRBD1 or TRBD2 (5 bases each). V was trimmed by 1 base and J by 5 bases, leaving 18 bases between them. This CDR3 is built from 16 residues. Germline assignment: CDR1 SEHNR and CDR2 FQNEAQ (reference sequence). The CDR3 is CASSLGTTGAGDEQYF. CDR3 nucleotide sequence: TGTGCCAGCAGCTTAGGAACGACCGGGGCGGGCGACGAGCAGTACTTC.

The chain links TRBV5-4 to TRBJ2-5, with TRBD1 identical over 7 bases. This CDR3 is 14 amino acids long. With 4 bases clipped from V and 9 bases from J, the junction kept 12 bases outside the gene matches. Looked up from germline, CDR1 is SGHNT and CDR2 is YYREEE (reference sequence). The CDR3 here is CASSGTGTANPQYF. CDR3 nucleotide sequence: TGTGCCAGCAGCGGTACCGGGACAGCAAATCCCCAGTACTTC.

In this sample, this clonotype turned up many times. The V and J genes are TRBV7-2 and TRBJ2-2; D gene uncertain. Germline V gene sequence: CDR1 SGHTA, CDR2 FQGNSA. The CDR3 totals 15 residues. Trimming left V 1 base short and J 5 bases short, with 11 bases between. CDR3 in DNA: TGTGCCAGCAGCTTAGGAGGCGACACGACCGGGGAGCTGTTTTTT. Protein: CASSLGGDTTGELFF.

In its sample, this clonotype was seen many times. V is TRBV5-1 and J is TRBJ2-2; D possibly matches TRBD1 or TRBD2 (5 bases each). Trimming cost V 3 bases and J 4 bases, with 19 bases left between them. The CDR3 runs 17 residues. Germline CDR1 reads SGHRS; CDR2 reads YFSETQ. The CDR3 DNA reads TGCGCCAGCAGCTGGGGGATTCAAGCAGAGAGCACCGGGGAGCTGTTTTTT. It codes for CASSWGIQAESTGELFF.

This clonotype was observed a handful of times. V and J are TRBV20-1 and TRBJ2-7, with D unclear. The CDR3 is 11 residues long. The germline V gene has CDR1 DFQATT and CDR2 SNEGSKA (reference sequence). V was shortened by 3 bases and J by 3 bases, with 6 bases between the two germline ends. This chain's CDR3 is CSASLDYEQYF. The CDR3 nucleotides read TGCAGTGCTAGCCTGGACTACGAGCAGTACTTC.

This clonotype turned up a few times. The rearrangement links TRBV5-5 to TRBJ2-7; 8 nucleotides match TRBD1. Germline-derived CDR1 and CDR2 are SGHKS and YYEKEE (reference sequence). The length of the CDR3 is 14 residues. V shed 0 bases and J 6 bases; nucleotides not matched to a gene: 5. The CDR3 is CASSLEPGGSEQYF. CDR3 sequence (DNA): TGTGCCAGCAGCTTGGAACCAGGGGGCTCCGAGCAGTACTTC.

This sequence joins TRBV14 and TRBJ1-2, with D uncertain. The CDR3 sequence is 13 residues long. Trimming removed 4 bases from V and 6 bases from J, with 12 bases in between. The germline gives CDR1 SGHDN, CDR2 FVKESK. The CDR3 sequence: CASSPPGMDGYTF. Here the CDR3 DNA reads TGTGCCAGCAGCCCACCGGGGATGGATGGCTACACCTTC.